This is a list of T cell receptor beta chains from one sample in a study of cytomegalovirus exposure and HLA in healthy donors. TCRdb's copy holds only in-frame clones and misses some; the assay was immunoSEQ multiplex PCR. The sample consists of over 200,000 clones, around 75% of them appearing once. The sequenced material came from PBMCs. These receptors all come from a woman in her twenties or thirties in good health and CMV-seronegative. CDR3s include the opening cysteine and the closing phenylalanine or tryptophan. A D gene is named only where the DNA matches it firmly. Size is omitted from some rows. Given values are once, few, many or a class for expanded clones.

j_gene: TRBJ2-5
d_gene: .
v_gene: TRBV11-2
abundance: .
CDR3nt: TGTGCCAGCAGCTTAGATCTAGCACCGCCAGAGACCCAGTACTTC
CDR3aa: CASSLDLAPPETQYF

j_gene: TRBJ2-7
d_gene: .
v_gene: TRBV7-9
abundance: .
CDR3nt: TGTTCCAGCAGCGTCGTGGAGTCCCTTGGCGAGCAGTACTTC
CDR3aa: CSSSVVESLGEQYF

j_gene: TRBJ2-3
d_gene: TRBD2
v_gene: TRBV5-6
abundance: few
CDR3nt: TGTGCCAGCTCTGGGACTAGCGGCACAGATACGCAGTATTTT
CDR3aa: CASSGTSGTDTQYF

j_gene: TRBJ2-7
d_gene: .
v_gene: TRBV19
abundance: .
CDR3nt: TGTGCCAGTAGTACCGGTTCTTACGAGCAGTACTTC
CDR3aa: CASSTGSYEQYF

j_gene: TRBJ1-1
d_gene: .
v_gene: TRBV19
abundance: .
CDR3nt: TGTGCCAGTAGTATATCTTTGGACAGCCCCACTGAAGCTTTCTTT
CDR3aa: CASSISLDSPTEAFF

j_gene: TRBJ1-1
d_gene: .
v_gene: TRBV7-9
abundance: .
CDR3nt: TGTGCCAGCAGGGGAAGTCGGGAAGCGGACACTGAAGCTTTCTTT
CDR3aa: CASRGSREADTEAFF

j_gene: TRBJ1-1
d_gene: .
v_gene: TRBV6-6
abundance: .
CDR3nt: TGTGCCAGCAGCCCACCCGGGTCCGAAGCTTTCTTT
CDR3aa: CASSPPGSEAFF

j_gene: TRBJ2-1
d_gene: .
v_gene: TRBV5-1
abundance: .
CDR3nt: TGCGCCAGCAGCGCGGGAACCTGGCAGTTCTTC
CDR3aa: CASSAGTWQFF

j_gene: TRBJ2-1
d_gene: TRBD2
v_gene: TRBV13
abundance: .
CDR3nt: TGTGCCAGCAGCCACACCCTAGCGGGAGGGTCTTACAATGAGCAGTTCTTC
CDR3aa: CASSHTLAGGSYNEQFF

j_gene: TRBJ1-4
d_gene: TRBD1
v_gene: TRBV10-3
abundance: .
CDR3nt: TGTGCCACCGCGGACAGGGGGCGACCCACCTCTAATGAAAAACTGTTTTTT
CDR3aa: CATADRGRPTSNEKLFF

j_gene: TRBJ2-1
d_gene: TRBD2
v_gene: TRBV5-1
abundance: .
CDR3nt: TGCGCCAGCAGCCCCTCTAGCGGGAGTGATGAGCAGTTCTTC
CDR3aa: CASSPSSGSDEQFF

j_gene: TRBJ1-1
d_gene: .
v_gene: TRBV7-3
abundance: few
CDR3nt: TGTGCCAGCAGCACATCCCGGGGGAACACTGAAGCTTTCTTT
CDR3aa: CASSTSRGNTEAFF

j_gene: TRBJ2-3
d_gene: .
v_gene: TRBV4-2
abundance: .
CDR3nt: TGTGCCAGCAGCCAAGCCTGGGGCGGGGAGGAGGATACGCAGTATTTT
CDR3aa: CASSQAWGGEEDTQYF

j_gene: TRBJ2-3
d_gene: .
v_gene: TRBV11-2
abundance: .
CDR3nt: TGTGCCGGCAGCCCAGCGCGAGTTACGTGGCAGTATTTT
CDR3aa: CAGSPARVTWQYF